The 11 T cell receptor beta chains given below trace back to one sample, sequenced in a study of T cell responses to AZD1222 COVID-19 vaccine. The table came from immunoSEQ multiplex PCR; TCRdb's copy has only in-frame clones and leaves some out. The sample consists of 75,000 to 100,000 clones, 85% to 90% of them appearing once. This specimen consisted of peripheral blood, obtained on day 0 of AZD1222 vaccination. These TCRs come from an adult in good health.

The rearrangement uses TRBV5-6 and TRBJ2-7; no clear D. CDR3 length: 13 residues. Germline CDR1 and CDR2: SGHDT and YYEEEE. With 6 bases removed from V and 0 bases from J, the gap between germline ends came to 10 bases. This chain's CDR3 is CASNVDLSYEQYF. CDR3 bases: TGTGCCAGCAACGTAGACCTCTCCTACGAGCAGTACTTC.

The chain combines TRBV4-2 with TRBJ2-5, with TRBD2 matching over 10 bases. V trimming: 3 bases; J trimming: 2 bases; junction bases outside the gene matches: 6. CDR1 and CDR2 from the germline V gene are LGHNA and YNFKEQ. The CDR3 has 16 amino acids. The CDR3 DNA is TGTGCCAGCAGCCACTCTCTAGCGGGGGTTCAAGAGACCCAGTACTTC. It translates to CASSHSLAGVQETQYF.

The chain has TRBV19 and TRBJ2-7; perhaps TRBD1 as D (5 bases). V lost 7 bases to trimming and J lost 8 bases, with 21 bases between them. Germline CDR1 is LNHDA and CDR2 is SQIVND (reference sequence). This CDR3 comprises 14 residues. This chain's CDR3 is CASTSQLADTKQYF. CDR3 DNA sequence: TGTGCCAGTACCAGCCAATTGGCGGACACCAAGCAGTACTTC.

CDR3: CASSYVAGTETQYF. The CDR3 coding sequence is TGTGCCAGCAGTTACGTGGCGGGAACGGAGACCCAGTACTTC. The V call is TRBV6-5, the J call TRBJ2-5, with D tentatively TRBD2 (6 bases). The CDR3 has 14 amino acids. Between the trimmed V and J ends, which lost 2 bases and 5 bases, there was a span of 12 bases. The germline V gene encodes CDR1 MNHEY and CDR2 SVGAGI.

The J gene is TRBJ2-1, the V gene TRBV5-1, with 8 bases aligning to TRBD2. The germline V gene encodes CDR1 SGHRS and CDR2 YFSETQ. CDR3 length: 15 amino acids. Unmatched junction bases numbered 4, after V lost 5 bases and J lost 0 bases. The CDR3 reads CASSHSGISYNEQFF. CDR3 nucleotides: TGCGCCAGCAGTCATAGCGGGATCTCCTACAATGAGCAGTTCTTC.

The CDR3 DNA follows: TGTGCCAGCAGCTCGCCCCACAGGGGGCGCCGCGAGCAGTACTTC. The encoded protein is CASSSPHRGRREQYF. This rearrangement joins TRBV7-2 to TRBJ2-7; 9 bases fit TRBD1. There are 15 residues in the CDR3. V was clipped by 4 bases and J by 6 bases; unmatched bases: 10. Germline V gene data show CDR1 as SGHTA and CDR2 as FQGNSA.

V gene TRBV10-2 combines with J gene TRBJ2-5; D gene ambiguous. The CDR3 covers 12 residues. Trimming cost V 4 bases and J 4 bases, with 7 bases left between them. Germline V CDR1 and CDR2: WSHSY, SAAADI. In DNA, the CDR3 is TGCGCCAGCAGTGGGGGTGGAGAGACCCAGTACTTC. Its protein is CASSGGGETQYF.

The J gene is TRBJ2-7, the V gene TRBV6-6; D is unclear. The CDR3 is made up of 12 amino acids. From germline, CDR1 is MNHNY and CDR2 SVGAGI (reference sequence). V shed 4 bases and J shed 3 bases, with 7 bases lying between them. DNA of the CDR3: TGTGCCAGCAGTTCCTTAAGCTACGAGCAGTACTTC. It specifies CASSSLSYEQYF.

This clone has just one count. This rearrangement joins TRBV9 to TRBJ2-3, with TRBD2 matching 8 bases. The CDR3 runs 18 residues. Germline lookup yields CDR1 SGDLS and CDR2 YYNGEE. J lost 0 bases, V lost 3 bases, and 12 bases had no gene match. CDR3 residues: CASSAAGGRTPSTDTQYF. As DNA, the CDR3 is TGTGCCAGCAGCGCGGCGGGGGGTCGGACTCCTAGCACAGATACGCAGTATTTT.

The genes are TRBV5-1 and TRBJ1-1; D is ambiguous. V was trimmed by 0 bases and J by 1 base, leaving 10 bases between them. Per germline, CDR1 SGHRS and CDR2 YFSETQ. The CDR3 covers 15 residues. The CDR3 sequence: CASSLDGRGNTEAFF. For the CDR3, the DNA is TGCGCCAGCAGCTTGGACGGCAGAGGGAACACTGAAGCTTTCTTT.

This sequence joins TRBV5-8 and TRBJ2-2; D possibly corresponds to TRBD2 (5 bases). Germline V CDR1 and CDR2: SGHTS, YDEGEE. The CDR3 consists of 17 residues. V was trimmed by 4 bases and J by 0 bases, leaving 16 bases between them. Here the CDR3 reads CASSRSGPGSNTGELFF. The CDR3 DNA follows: TGTGCCAGCAGCCGAAGCGGCCCGGGTTCGAACACCGGGGAGCTGTTTTTT. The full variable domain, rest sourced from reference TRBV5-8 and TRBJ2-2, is EAGVTQSPTHLIKTRGQQATLRCSPISGHTSVYWYQQALGLGLQFLLWYDEGEERNRGNFPPRFSGRQFPNYSSELNVNALELEDSALYLCASSRSGPGSNTGELFFGEGSRLTVL.